Sequencing of this T cell receptor (beta chain) was carried out in a study of molecular identifiers for immune sequencing clone quantification. Study overall: Naive CD8 cell RNA, from 20,000 or 100,000 cells, was split five ways in replicates, with four sequenced. Whole-study results and caveats: In naive cells, clones above 20 RNA copies held under 1% of molecules, whereas in effector cells they held over 98%. Amid 750,000 to 1,000,000 naive cells, spiked Jurkat TCR RNA from one cell was reportedly still detectable.

Sorting selected naive CD8 T cells with a CD8+CD4-CCR7+CD45RA+ phenotype. This CDR3 has 13 amino acids. The V gene's germline CDR1 is MGHRA and CDR2 YSYEKL. V dropped 1 base and J dropped 12 bases, with 13 bases sitting between them. This clonotype showed up many times. Its matching antigen is unknown. One entry per CDR3 protein, called by TCRdb with MiXCR from the PCR reads. This table has more than 70,000 distinct CDR3 sequences, about 21% appearing once. The chain uses TRBV4-1 and TRBJ2-1, with a possible D match to TRBD2 (5 bases). Sequences were obtained from naive CD8+ T cells from blood, with Jurkat cell RNA spiked in. Described subset: FACS-sorted CD8+CD4-CCR7+CD45RA+ naive T cells. The TCR comes from a human donor in good health. Some libraries in this study had Jurkat cell RNA spiked in. This chain's CDR3 is CASSQVGLGGQFF. CDR3 DNA sequence: TGCGCCAGCAGCCAAGTTGGACTTGGAGGGCAGTTCTTC.